Following are 3 T cell receptor beta chains from one sample sequenced in a study of cytomegalovirus exposure and HLA in healthy donors. A multiplex PCR was run with 60 Vbeta primers and 13 Jbeta primers. Libraries were prepared by immunoSEQ multiplex PCR; TCRdb keeps only in-frame clonotypes and omits some of them. The data show tens of thousands of clones, 81% seen once. Sequences were obtained from PBMCs. The receptors here all came from a girl aged 2-10 years in good health and CMV-seropositive.

This clone came up once. The chain links TRBV29-1 to TRBJ2-5; a possible D gene is TRBD2 (5 bases). V lost 0 bases and J lost 4, with 9 bases in between. The CDR3 has 13 amino acids. Per germline, CDR1 SQVTM and CDR2 ANQGSEA. The CDR3 reads CSVEDHRGETQYF. CDR3 nucleotide sequence: TGCAGCGTTGAAGATCACCGGGGAGAGACCCAGTACTTC.

The gene calls are TRBV7-6 and TRBJ2-6, with D possibly being TRBD2 (5 bases). CDR3 size: 15 residues. V dropped 5 bases and J dropped 4 bases, with 12 bases sitting between them. Germline CDR1 is SGHVS and CDR2 is FNYEAQ. This chain's CDR3 is CASSIEAAGANVLTF. CDR3 nucleotide sequence: TGTGCCAGCAGCATAGAAGCGGCAGGGGCCAACGTCCTGACTTTC.

On this clone: One junction end disagrees with the germline gene, perhaps due to a read error. The V call is TRBV20-1, the J call TRBJ1-1, with D perhaps TRBD1 (6 bases). The CDR3 loop spans 11 amino acids. The V gene's germline CDR1 is DFQATT and CDR2 SNEGSKA (reference sequence). CDR3 sequence reads: CRGSVATEAFF. For the CDR3, the DNA is TGTAGGGGGTCGGTTGCCACTGAAGCTTTCTTT.